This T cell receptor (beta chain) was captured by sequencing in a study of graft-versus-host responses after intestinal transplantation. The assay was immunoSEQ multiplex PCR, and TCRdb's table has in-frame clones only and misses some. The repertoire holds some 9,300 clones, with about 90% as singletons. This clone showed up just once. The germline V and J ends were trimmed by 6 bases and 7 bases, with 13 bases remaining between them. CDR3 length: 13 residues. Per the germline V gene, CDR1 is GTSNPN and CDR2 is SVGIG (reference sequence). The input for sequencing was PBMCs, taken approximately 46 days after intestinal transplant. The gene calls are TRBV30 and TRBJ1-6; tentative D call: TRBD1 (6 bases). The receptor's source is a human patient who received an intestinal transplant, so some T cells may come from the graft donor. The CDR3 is CACGAGTNSPLHF. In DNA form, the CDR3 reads TGTGCCTGCGGGGCCGGGACAAATTCACCCCTCCACTTT.